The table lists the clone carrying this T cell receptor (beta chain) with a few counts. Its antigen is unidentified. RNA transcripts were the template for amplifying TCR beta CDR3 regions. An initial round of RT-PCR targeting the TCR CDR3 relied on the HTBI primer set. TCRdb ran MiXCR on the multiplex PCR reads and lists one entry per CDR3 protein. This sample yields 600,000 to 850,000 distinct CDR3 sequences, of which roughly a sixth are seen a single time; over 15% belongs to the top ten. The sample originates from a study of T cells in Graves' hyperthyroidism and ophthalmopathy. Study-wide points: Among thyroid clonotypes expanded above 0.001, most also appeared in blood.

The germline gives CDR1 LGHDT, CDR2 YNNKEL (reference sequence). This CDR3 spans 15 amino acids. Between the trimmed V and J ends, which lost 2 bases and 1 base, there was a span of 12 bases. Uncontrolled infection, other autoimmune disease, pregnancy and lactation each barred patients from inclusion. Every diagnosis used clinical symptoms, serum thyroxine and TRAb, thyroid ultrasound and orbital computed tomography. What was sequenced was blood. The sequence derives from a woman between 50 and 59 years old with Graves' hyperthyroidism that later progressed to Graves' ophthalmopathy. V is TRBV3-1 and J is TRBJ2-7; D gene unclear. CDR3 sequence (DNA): TGTGCCAGCAGCCAAATTTGGGCAAGGTCCTACGAGCAGTACTTC. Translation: CASSQIWARSYEQYF.